Listed below are T cell receptor beta chains from one sample, sequenced in a study of blood T cell repertoires in COVID-19. Repertoires were generated with immunoSEQ multiplex PCR, while TCRdb's copy carries only in-frame clones and drops some. The repertoire includes 130,000 or so clones, 84% of them detected once, and approximately 9% sits in the top ten. What was sequenced was peripheral blood. These receptors came from a man aged 25-45 years with COVID-19, enrolled during active disease. CDR3s include the opening cysteine and the closing phenylalanine or tryptophan.

j_call	v_call	cdr3_aa
TRBJ2-3	TRBV30	CAWSVTGGADTQYF
TRBJ2-5	TRBV7-3	CASSPGQASGETQYF
TRBJ2-2	TRBV10-3	CAISEWGQGRGNTGELFF
TRBJ1-5	TRBV24-1	CATSDPRTANQPQHF
TRBJ2-7	TRBV7-2	CASTLRGGRVDSYEQYF
TRBJ2-2	TRBV9	CASSVEASGGELFF
TRBJ2-1	TRBV19	CASSIVFSGNNEQFF
TRBJ2-3	TRBV11-3	CASSLSGSTDTQYF
TRBJ1-1	TRBV20-1	CSAGRLEAFF
TRBJ2-7	TRBV5-1	CASSYRQDNYEQYF
TRBJ2-5	TRBV6-5	CASRDSGRAGETQYF
TRBJ2-5	TRBV27	CASRTSGTGGKTQYF
TRBJ2-7	TRBV5-1	CASSFSGNEQYF
TRBJ2-5	TRBV30	CAWSEASGGWETQYF
TRBJ2-7	TRBV11-2	CASSLGLAGRTYEQYF
TRBJ2-3	TRBV7-2	CASSRGGLAGVSTDTQYF
TRBJ1-2	TRBV25-1	CASSAPVRGNYGYTF
TRBJ1-2	TRBV7-3	CASSRGGNYGYTF
TRBJ2-5	TRBV7-6	CASSSEETQYF
TRBJ2-7	TRBV21-1	CASSKDRQGCEQYF
TRBJ2-3	TRBV3-1/TRBV3-2	CASSLVAGADTQYF
TRBJ2-7	TRBV19	CASRQTGTSYEQYF
TRBJ1-2	TRBV2	CASSDRVRDGYTF
TRBJ2-7	TRBV18	CASSPARTGEQYF
TRBJ1-1	TRBV28	CASSSPGQGSSEAFF
TRBJ2-7	TRBV9	CASTPGLEKREQYF